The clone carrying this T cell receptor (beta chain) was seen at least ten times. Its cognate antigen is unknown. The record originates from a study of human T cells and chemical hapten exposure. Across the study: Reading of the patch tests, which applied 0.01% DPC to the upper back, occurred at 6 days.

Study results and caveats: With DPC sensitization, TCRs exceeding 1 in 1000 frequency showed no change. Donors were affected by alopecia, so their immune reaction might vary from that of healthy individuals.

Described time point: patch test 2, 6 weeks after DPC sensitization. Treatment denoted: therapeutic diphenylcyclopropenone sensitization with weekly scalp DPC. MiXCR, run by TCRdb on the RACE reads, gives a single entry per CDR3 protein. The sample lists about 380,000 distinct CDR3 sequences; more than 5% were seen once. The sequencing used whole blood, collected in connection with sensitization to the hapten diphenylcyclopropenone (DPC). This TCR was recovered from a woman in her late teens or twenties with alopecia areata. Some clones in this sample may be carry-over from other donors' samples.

CDR3 residues: CASSFTQGGSPLHF. CDR3 DNA sequence: TGTGCCAGCAGTTTTACCCAGGGAGGTTCACCCCTCCACTTT. V is TRBV12-3 or TRBV12-4 and J is TRBJ1-6; D possibly corresponds to TRBD1 (5 bases). Trimming removed 3 bases at V and 9 bases at J, with 12 bases between. The CDR3 sequence is 14 residues long.